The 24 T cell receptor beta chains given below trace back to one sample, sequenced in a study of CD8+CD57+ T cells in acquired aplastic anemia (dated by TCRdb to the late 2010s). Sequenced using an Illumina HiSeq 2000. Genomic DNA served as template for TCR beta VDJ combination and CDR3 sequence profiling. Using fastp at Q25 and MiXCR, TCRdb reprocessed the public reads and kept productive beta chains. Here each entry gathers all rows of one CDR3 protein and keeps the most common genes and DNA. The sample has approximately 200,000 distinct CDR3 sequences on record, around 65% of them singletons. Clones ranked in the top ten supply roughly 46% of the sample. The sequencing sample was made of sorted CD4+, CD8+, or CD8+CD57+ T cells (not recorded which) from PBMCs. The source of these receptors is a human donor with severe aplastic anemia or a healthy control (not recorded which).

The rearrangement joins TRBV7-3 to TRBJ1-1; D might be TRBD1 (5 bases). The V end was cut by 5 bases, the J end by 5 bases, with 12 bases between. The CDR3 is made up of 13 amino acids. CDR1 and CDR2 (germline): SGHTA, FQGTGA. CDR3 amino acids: CASSRGAGTEAFF. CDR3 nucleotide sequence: TGTGCCAGCAGCCGTGGCGCAGGGACTGAAGCTTTCTTT.

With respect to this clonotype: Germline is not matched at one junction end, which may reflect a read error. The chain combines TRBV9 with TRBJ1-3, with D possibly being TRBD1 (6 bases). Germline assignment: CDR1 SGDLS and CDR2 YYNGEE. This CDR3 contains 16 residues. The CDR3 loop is CASSPEGGRAGNTIYF. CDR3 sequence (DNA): TGTGCCAGCAGTCCCGAAGGGGGGCGGGCTGGAAACACCATATATTTC.

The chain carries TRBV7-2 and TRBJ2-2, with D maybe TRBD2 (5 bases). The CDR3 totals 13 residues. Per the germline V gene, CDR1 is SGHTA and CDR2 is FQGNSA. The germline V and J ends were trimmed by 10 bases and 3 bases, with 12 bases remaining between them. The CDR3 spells CATITRDTGELFF. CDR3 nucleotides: TGTGCCACCATCACTAGGGACACCGGGGAGCTGTTTTTT.

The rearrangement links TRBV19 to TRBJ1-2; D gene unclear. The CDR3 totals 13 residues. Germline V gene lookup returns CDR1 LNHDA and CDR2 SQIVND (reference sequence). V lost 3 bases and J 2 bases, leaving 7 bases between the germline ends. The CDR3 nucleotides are TGTGCCAGTAGTATTGGCGGAAACTATGGCTACACCTTC. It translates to CASSIGGNYGYTF.

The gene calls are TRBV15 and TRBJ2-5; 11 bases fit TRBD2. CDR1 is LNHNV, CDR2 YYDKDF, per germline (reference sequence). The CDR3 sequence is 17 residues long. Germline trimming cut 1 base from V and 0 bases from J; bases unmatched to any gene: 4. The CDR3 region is CATSRVAGGFYQETQYF. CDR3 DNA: TGTGCCACCAGCAGAGTAGCGGGGGGGTTCTACCAAGAGACCCAGTACTTC.

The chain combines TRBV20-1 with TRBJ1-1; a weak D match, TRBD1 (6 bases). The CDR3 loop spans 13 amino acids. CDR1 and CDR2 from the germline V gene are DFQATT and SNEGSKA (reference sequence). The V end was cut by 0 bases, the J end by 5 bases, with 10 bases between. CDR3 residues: CSAREPGVTEAFF. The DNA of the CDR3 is TGCAGTGCTAGAGAACCAGGGGTGACTGAAGCTTTCTTT.

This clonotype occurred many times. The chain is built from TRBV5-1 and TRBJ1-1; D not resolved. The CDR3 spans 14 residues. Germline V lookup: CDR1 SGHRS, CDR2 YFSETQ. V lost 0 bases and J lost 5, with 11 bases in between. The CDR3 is CASSLDGLGTEAFF. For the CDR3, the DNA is TGCGCCAGCAGCTTGGACGGTTTAGGGACTGAAGCTTTCTTT. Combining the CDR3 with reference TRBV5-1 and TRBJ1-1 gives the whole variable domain KAGVTQTPRYLIKTRGQQVTLSCSPISGHRSVSWYQQTPGQGLQFLFEYFSETQRNKGNFPGRFSGRQFSNSRSEMNVSTLELGDSALYLCASSLDGLGTEAFFGQGTRLTVV.

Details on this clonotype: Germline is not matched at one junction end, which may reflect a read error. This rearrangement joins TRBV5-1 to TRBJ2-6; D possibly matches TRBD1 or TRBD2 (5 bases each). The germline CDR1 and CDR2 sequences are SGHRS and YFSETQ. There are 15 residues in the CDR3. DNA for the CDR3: TGCACCAGCAGCGAGGGGTTTCCTGGGGCCAACGTCCTGACTTTC. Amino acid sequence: CTSSEGFPGANVLTF.

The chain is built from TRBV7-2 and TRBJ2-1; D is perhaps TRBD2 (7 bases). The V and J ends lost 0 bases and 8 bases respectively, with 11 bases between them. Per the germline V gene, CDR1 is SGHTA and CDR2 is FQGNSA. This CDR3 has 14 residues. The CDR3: CASSLAGGADEQFF. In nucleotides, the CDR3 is TGTGCCAGCAGCTTAGCGGGGGGGGCCGATGAGCAGTTCTTC. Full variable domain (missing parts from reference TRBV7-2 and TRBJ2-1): GAGVSQSPSNKVTEKGKDVELRCDPISGHTALYWYRQSLGQGLEFLIYFQGNSAPDKSGLPSDRFSAERTGGSVSTLTIQRTQQEDSAVYLCASSLAGGADEQFFGPGTRLTVL.

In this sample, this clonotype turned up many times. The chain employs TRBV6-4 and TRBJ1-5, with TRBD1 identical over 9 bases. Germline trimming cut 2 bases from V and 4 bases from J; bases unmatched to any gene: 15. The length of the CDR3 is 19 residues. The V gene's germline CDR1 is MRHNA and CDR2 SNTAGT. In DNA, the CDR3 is TGTGCCAGCAGTGACGATAGGGACAGGGAGGCTGGCAGAAATCAGCCCCAGCATTTT. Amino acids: CASSDDRDREAGRNQPQHF.

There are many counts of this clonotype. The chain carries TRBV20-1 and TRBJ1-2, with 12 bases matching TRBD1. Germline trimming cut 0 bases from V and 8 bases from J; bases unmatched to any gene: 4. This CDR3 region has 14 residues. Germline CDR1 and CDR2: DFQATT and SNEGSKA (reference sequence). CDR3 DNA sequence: TGCAGTGCTAGAGAGGGACAGGGGGCCCACGGCTACACCTTC. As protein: CSAREGQGAHGYTF.

In DNA form, the CDR3 reads TGTGCCACCAGTGATTCCCCAGGACTAGCGGTGAACACCGGGGAGCTGTTTTTT. It is translated as CATSDSPGLAVNTGELFF. This chain links TRBV24-1 with TRBJ2-2; 10 bases agree with TRBD2. The CDR3 totals 18 residues. CDR1 is KGHDR and CDR2 is SFDVKD in the germline V gene. After removal of 2 bases from V and 1 base from J, the junction contained 6 bases not matched to a gene.

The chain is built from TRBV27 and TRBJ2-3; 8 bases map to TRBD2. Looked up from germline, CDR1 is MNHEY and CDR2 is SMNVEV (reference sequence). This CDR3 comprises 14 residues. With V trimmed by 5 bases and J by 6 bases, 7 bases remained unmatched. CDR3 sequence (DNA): TGTGCCAGCAGTCCCGGACTAGCACCGGATACGCAGTATTTT. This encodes CASSPGLAPDTQYF.

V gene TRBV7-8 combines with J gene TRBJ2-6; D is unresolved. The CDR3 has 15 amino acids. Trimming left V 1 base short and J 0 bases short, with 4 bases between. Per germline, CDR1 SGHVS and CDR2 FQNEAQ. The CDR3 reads CASSLDTSGANVLTF. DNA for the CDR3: TGTGCCAGCAGCTTAGATACCTCTGGGGCCAACGTCCTGACTTTC.

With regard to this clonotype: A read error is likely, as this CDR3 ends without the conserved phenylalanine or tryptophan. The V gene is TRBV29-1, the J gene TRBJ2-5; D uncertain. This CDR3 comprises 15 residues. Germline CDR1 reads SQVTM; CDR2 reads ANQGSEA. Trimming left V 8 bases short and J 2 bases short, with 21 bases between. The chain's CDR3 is CSIITPNRRQETQYL. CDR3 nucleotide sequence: TGCAGCATTATCACCCCGAATAGGCGTCAAGAGACCCAGTACCTC.

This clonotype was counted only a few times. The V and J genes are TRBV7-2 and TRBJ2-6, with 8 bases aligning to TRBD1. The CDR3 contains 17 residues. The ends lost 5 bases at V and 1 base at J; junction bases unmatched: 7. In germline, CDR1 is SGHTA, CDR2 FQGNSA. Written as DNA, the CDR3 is TGTGCCAGCAGCCCCAGGGACAGGACTTCTGGGGCCAACGTCCTGACTTTC. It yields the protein CASSPRDRTSGANVLTF.

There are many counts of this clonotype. The chain's CDR3 is CASSLDRGDWATDTQYF. The CDR3 region has the DNA TGTGCCAGCAGCTTGGACAGGGGTGATTGGGCGACAGATACGCAGTATTTT. This chain uses TRBV7-2 with TRBJ2-3; 9 nucleotides line up with TRBD1. The CDR3 is made up of 17 amino acids. CDR1 SGHTA and CDR2 FQGNSA come from the germline V gene. J was trimmed by 3 bases and V by 3 bases; bases with no gene match: 10.

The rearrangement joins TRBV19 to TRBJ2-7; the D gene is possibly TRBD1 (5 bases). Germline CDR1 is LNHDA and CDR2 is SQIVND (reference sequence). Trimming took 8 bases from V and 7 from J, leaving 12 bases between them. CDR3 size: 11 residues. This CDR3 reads CASSSTGEQYF. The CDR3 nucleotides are TGTGCCAGTTCCTCAACAGGAGAGCAGTACTTC.

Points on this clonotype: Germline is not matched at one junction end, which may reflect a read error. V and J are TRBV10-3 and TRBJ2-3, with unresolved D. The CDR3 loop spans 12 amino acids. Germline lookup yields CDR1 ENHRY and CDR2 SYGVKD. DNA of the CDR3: TGTGCCAGCAGTCCCCCCCCAGATACGCAGTATTTT. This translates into CASSPPPDTQYF.

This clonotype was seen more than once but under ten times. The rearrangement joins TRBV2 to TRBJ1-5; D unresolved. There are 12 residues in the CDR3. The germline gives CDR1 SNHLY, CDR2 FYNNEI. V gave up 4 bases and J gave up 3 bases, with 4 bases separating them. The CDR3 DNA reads TGTGCCAGCAGTGGCACCAATCAGCCCCAGCATTTT. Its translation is CASSGTNQPQHF.

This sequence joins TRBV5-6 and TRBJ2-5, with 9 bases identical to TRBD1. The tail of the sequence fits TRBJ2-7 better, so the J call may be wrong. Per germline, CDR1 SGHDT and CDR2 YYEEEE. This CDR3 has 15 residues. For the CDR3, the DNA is TGTGCCAGCAGCTTCTGGGACAGGGACTTATACGAGCAGTACTTC. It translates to CASSFWDRDLYEQYF.

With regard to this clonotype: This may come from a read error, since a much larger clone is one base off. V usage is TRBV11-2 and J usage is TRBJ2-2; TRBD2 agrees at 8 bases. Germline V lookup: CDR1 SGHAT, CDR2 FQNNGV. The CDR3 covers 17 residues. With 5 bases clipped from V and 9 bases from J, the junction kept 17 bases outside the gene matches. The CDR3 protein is CASSRGAGGQYARELFF. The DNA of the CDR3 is TGTGCCAGCAGCCGAGGGGCGGGGGGCCAGTACGCCAGGGAGCTGTTTTTT. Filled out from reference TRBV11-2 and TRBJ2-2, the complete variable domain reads EAGVAQSPRYKIIEKRQSVAFWCNPISGHATLYWYQQILGQGPKLLIQFQNNGVVDDSQLPKDRFSAERLKGVDSTLKIQPAKLEDSAVYLCASSRGAGGQYARELFFGEGSRLTVL.

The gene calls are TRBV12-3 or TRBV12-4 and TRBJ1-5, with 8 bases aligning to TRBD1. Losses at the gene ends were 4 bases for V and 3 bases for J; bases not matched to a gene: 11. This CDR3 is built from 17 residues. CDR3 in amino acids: CASSSGQGQGSNQPQHF. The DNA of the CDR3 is TGTGCCAGCAGTTCCGGACAGGGCCAGGGGTCCAATCAGCCCCAGCATTTT.

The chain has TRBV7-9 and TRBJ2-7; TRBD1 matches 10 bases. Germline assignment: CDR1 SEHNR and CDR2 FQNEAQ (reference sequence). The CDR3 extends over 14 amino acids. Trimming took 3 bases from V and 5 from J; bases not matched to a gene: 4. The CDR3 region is CASSLTGGLDEQYF. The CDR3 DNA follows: TGTGCCAGCAGCTTGACAGGGGGCTTAGACGAGCAGTACTTC.